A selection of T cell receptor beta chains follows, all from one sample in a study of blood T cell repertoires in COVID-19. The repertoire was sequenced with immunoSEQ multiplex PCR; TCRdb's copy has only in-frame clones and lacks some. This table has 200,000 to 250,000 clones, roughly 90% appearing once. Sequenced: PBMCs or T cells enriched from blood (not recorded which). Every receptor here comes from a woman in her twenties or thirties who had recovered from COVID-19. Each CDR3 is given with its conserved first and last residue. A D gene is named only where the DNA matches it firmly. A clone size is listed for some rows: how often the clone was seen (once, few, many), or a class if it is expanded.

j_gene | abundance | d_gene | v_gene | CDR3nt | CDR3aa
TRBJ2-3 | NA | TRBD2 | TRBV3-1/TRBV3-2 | TGTGCCAGCAGCCCAAGGAGCGGGGGGTGGCGTGGCACAGATACGCAGTATTTT | CASSPRSGGWRGTDTQYF
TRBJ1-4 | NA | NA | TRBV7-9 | TGTGCCAGTGCGAAGGGGATGAGTAATGAAAAACTGTTTTTT | CASAKGMSNEKLFF
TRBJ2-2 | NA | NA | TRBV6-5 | TGTGCCAGCAGAAGGGGCGTGGAGGAGCTGTTTTTT | CASRRGVEELFF
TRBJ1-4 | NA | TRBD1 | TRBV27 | TGTGCCAGCAGTTCTCCGGGACAGCTTAATGAAAAACTGTTTTTT | CASSSPGQLNEKLFF
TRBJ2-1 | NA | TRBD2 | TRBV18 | TGTGCCAGCTCACCCCGGACTAGCGGTTACAATGAGCAGTTCTTC | CASSPRTSGYNEQFF
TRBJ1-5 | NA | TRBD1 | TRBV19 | TGTGCCAGTAGAAGACAGGGGAGCAATCAGCCCCAGCATTTT | CASRRQGSNQPQHF
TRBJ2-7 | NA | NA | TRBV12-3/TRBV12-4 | TGTGCCAGCAGTTTAGGCACTCCCTACGAGCAGTACTTC | CASSLGTPYEQYF
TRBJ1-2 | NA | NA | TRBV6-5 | TGTGCCAGCAGTCCCGGGACATCCTATGGCTACACCTTC | CASSPGTSYGYTF
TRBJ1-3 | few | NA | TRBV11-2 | TGTGCCAGCAGCTTATCTCTCTCTGGAAACACCATATATTTT | CASSLSLSGNTIYF
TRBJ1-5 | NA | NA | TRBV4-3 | TGCGCCAGCAGCCAATCAGGGGATCAGCCCCAGCATTTT | CASSQSGDQPQHF
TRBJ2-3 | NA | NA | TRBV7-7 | TGTGCTAGCAGCTTAGGAGCGGGCACAGATACGCAGTATTTT | CASSLGAGTDTQYF
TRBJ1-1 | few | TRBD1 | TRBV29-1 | TGCAGCGTTGTTTCCAGGGGGTTGAACACTGAAGCTTTCTTT | CSVVSRGLNTEAFF
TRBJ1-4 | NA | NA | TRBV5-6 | TGTGCCAGCAGCTTGGCCGTACTCAGGGGTGGCGAAAAACTGTTTTTT | CASSLAVLRGGEKLFF
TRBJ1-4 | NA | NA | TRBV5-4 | TGTGCCAGCAGCCCACGAGGGGGGGGAGACGAAAAACTGTTTTTT | CASSPRGGGDEKLFF
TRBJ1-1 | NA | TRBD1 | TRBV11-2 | TGTGCCAGCAGCAGGGGACAGGGCCAGAACACTGAAGCTTTCTTT | CASSRGQGQNTEAFF
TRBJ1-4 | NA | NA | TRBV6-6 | TGTGCCAGCAGTTACCCGGCAGGGGTTAATGAAAAACTGTTTTTT | CASSYPAGVNEKLFF
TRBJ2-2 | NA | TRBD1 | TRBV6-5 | TGTGCCAGCACTCCGGGACAGGGGTACGCCGGGGAGCTGTTTTTT | CASTPGQGYAGELFF
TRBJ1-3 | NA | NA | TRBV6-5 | TGTGCCAGCAGTTACTCGACTAGGCCATCTGGAAACACCATATATTTT | CASSYSTRPSGNTIYF
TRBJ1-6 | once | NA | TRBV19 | TGTGCCAGTAGTCCGGGAGAAAGGGGTTCACCCCTCCACTTT | CASSPGERGSPLHF
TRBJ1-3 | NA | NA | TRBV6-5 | TGTGCCAGCAGTTACTCTGTCAGCTCTGGAAACACCATATATTTT | CASSYSVSSGNTIYF
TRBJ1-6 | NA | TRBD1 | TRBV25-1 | TGTGCCAGCAGTGGGGACAGGGGGGATAATTCACCCCTCCACTTT | CASSGDRGDNSPLHF
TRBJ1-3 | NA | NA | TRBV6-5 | TGTGCCAGCAGTTACTCTGTCGGGGTCTCTGGAAACACCATATATTTT | CASSYSVGVSGNTIYF
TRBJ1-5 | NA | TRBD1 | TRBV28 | TGTGCCAGCAGTTTACCCGGACAGGCCTATAGCAATCAGCCCCAGCATTTT | CASSLPGQAYSNQPQHF
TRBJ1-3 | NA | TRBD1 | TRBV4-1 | TGCGCCAGCAGCCAAGGGACAGGGGCAGGAAACACCATATATTTT | CASSQGTGAGNTIYF
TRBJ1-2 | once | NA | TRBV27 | TGTGCCAGCAGTTTAAGGGGGTCGGAGGGCTACACCTTC | CASSLRGSEGYTF
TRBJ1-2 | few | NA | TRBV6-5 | TGTGCCAGCTCCGAGCCCCTTTATGGCTACACCTTC | CASSEPLYGYTF
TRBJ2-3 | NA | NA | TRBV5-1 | TGCGCCAGCAGCCCAATCGAGGCTACAGATACGCAGTATTTT | CASSPIEATDTQYF
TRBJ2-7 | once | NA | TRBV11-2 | TGTGCCAGCAGCTTAGCCGGTCGTTTCTACGAGCAGTACTTC | CASSLAGRFYEQYF
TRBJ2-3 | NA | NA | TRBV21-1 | TGTGCCAGCAGCACCTTTCAGCAGGGGGCAAGATGTAGTACAGATACGCAGTATTTT | CASSTFQQGARCSTDTQYF
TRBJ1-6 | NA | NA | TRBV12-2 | TGTGCAAGTCGCTTTTTTGAAGGAGGAGGAATCAAACGCCTCCACTTT | CASRFFEGGGIKRLHF
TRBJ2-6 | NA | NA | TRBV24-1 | TGTGCCACCAAGAAAAAACTCTCTGGGGCCAACGTCCTGACTTTC | CATKKKLSGANVLTF
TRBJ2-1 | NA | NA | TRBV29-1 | TGCAGCGTTGAAGTATCAGGGGGGAGCAATGAGCAGTTCTTC | CSVEVSGGSNEQFF
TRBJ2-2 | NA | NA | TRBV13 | TGTGCCAGCAGCCTAAACCCGGACGGAGGTGCGGAGCTGTTTTTT | CASSLNPDGGAELFF
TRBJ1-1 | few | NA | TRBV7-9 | TGTGCCAGCAGCACCCAGGGGAACACTGAAGCTTTCTTT | CASSTQGNTEAFF
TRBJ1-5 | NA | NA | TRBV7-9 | TGTGCCAGCAGCACTGACTCGGGCAATCAGCCCCAGCATTTT | CASSTDSGNQPQHF
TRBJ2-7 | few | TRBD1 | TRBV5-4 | TGTGCCAGCAGCCCAGGACAGGGGGCAGGCGAGCAGTACTTC | CASSPGQGAGEQYF
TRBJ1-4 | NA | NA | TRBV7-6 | TGTGCCAGCAGCAACCGTGATGGACTTGCGGATGAAAAACTGTTTTTT | CASSNRDGLADEKLFF
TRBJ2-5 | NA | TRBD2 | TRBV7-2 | TGTGCCAGCAGCCCCCAGACTAGCAGGGAGACCCAGTACTTC | CASSPQTSRETQYF
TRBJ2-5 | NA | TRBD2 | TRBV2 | TGTGCCAGCAGGGCACTAGCGGGGGGGCAGAAACAAGAGACCCAGTACTTC | CASRALAGGQKQETQYF
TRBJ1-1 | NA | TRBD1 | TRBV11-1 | TGTGCCAGCAGCTTAGTAGGGGGCGGCACTGAAGCTTTCTTT | CASSLVGGGTEAFF
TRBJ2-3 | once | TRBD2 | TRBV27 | TGTGCCAGCAGTTTATCGGGAGCGGGGGGCGCGGGGGATACGCAGTATTTT | CASSLSGAGGAGDTQYF
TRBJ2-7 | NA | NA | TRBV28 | TGTGCCAGCAGCCGCGTGGGCGTCTACGAGCAGTACTTC | CASSRVGVYEQYF
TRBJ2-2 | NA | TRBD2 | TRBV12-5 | TGTGCTAGTGGTTTGGTACTCTCAAGACTAGCGGGGGGGCTGAGCACCGGGGAGCTGTTTTTT | CASGLVLSRLAGGLSTGELFF
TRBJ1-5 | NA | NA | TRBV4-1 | TGCGCCAGCAGCCATTCAGGGGTTCAGCCCCAGCATTTT | CASSHSGVQPQHF
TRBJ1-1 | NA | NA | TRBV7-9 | TGTGCCAGCAGCTCTAGGGGAGGGAACACTGAAGCTTTCTTT | CASSSRGGNTEAFF
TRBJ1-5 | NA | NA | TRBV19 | TGTGCCAGTAGTATTAGGGGGAATCAGCCCCAGCATTTT | CASSIRGNQPQHF
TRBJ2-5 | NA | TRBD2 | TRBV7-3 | TGTGCCAGCAGCGGTGTAGCGGGAACACAAGAGACCCAGTACTTC | CASSGVAGTQETQYF
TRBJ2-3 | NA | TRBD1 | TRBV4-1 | TGCGCCAGCAGCCAAGAGGGACAGGGCACAGATACGCAGTATTTT | CASSQEGQGTDTQYF
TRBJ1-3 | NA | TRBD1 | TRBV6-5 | TGTGCCAGCAGTTTGGGACAGGGATACTCTGGAAACACCATATATTTT | CASSLGQGYSGNTIYF